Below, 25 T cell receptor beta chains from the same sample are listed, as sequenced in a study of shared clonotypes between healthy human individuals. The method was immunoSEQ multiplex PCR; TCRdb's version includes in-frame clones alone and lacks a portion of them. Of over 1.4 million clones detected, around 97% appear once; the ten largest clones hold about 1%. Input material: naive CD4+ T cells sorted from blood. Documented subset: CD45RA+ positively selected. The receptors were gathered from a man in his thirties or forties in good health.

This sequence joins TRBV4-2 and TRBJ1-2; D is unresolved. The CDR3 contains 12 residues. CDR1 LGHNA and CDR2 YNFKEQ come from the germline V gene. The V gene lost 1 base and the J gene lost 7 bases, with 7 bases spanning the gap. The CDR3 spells CASSQGRIGYTF. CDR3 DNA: TGTGCCAGCAGCCAAGGAAGGATTGGCTACACCTTC.

DNA for the CDR3: TGTGCCAGCTTCCTGAATTTTAACTATGGCTACACCTTC. Protein product: CASFLNFNYGYTF. This chain connects TRBV28 to TRBJ1-2; D unresolved. V lost 8 bases to trimming and J lost 1 base, with 11 bases between them. Per germline, CDR1 MDHEN and CDR2 SYDVKM. This CDR3 is built from 13 residues.

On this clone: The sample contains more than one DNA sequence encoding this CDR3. CDR3 DNA sequence: TGCGCCAGCAGCTCGGGAGTAGGAACAGATACGCAGTATTTT. Protein sequence: CASSSGVGTDTQYF. This chain links TRBV5-1 with TRBJ2-3, with D possibly matching TRBD2 (6 bases). This CDR3 is 14 amino acids long. Germline V gene sequence: CDR1 SGHRS, CDR2 YFSETQ. V lost 3 bases, J lost 3 bases, and 11 bases lay in between.

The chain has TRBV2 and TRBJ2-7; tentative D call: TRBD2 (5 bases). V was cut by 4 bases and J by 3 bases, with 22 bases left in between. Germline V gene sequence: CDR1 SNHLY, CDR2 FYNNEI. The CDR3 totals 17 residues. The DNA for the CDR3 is TGTGCCAGCAGTGCATCTAGCCTCGCGTTATATCACTACGAGCAGTACTTC. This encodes CASSASSLALYHYEQYF.

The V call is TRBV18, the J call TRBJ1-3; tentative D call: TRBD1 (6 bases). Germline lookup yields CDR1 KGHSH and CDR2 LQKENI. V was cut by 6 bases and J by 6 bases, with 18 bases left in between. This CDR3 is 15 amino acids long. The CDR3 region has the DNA TGTGCCAGCTCCCTGGGGACATCTGTGGTAAACACCATATATTTT. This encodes CASSLGTSVVNTIYF. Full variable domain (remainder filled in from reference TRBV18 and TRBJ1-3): NAGVMQNPRHLVRRRGQEARLRCSPMKGHSHVYWYRQLPEEGLKFMVYLQKENIIDESGMPKERFSAEFPKEGPSILRIQQVVRGDSAAYFCASSLGTSVVNTIYFGEGSWLTVV.

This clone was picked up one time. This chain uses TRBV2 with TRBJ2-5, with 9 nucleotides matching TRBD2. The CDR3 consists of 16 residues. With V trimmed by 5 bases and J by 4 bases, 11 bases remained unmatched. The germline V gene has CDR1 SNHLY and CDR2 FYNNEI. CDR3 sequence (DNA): TGTGCCAGCAGTTCCCCCCCGCTAGCGGGAATAGAGACCCAGTACTTC. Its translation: CASSSPPLAGIETQYF.

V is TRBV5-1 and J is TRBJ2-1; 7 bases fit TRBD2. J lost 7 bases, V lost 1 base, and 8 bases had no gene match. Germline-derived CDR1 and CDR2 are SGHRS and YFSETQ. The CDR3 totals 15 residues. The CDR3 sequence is CASSLWAGVRNEQFF. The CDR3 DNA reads TGCGCCAGCAGCTTGTGGGCGGGAGTTCGGAATGAGCAGTTCTTC.

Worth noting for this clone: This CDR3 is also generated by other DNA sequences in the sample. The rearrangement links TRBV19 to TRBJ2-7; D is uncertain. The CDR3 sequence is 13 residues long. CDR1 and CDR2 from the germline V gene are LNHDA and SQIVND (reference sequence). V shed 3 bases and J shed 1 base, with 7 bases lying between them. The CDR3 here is CASSIDSSYEQYF. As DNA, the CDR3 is TGTGCCAGTAGTATCGACTCATCCTACGAGCAGTACTTC.

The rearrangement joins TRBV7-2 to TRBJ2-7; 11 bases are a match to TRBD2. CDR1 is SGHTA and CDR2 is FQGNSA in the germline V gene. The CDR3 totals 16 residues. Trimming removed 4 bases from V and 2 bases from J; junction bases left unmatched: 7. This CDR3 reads CASSSEGTSGAYEQYF. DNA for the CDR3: TGTGCCAGCAGCTCGGAGGGGACTAGCGGAGCCTACGAGCAGTACTTC.

CDR3 nucleotide sequence: TGTGCCAGCAGTTCCCCTTATGAGCAGTTCTTC. The encoded protein is CASSSPYEQFF. The chain links TRBV27 to TRBJ2-1; D is undetermined. This CDR3 has 11 amino acids. Trimming cost V 4 bases and J 8 bases, with 6 bases left between them. The germline V gene has CDR1 MNHEY and CDR2 SMNVEV (reference sequence).

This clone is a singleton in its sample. CDR3 in amino acids: CASSPGLAGQSYEQYF. The CDR3 region has the DNA TGTGCCAGCAGCCCAGGACTAGCGGGACAGTCCTACGAGCAGTACTTC. The chain employs TRBV5-5 and TRBJ2-7, with 12 bases fitting TRBD2. Germline V gene sequence: CDR1 SGHKS, CDR2 YYEKEE (reference sequence). V was pared by 4 bases and J by 1 base, with 6 bases of the junction left unmatched. The CDR3 length is 16 residues. The complete variable domain, with remaining parts taken from reference TRBV5-5 and TRBJ2-7, reads DAGVTQSPTHLIKTRGQQVTLRCSPISGHKSVSWYQQVLGQGPQFIFQYYEKEERGRGNFPDRFSARQFPNYSSELNVNALLLGDSALYLCASSPGLAGQSYEQYFGPGTRLTVT.

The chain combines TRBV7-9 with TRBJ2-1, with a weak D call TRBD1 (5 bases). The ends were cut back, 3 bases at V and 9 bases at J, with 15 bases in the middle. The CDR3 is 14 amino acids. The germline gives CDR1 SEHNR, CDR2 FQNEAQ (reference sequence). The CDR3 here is CASSFSRVFSEQFF. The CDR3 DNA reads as TGTGCCAGCAGCTTCTCCAGGGTTTTTAGTGAGCAGTTCTTC.

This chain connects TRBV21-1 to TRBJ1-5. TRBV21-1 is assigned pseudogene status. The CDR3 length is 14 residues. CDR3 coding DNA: TGTGCCAGCAGCAAAGAGGGAAGCAATCAGCCCCAGCATTTT. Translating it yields CASSKEGSNQPQHF.

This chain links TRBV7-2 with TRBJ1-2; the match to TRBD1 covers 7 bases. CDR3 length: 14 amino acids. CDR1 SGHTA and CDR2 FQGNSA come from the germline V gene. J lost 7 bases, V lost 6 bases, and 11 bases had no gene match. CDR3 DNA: TGTGCCAGCAGATTAAAGGGGGCGCACAGTGGCTACACCTTC. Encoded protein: CASRLKGAHSGYTF.

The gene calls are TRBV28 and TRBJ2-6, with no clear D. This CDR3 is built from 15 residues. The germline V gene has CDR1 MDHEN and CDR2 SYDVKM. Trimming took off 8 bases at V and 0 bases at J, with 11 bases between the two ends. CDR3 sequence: CASSLASSGANVLTF. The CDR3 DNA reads TGTGCCAGCTCCTTGGCCAGCTCTGGGGCCAACGTCCTGACTTTC.

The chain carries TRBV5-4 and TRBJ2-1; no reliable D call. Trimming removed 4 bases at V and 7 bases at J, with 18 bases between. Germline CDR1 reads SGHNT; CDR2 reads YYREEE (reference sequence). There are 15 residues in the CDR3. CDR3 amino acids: CASSPKSGPNNEQFF. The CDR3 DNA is TGTGCCAGCAGCCCTAAATCAGGCCCTAATAATGAGCAGTTCTTC.

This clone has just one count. For the CDR3, the DNA is TGTGCCAGCAGCCCGCGGCTACCCTACGAGCAGTACTTC. It yields the protein CASSPRLPYEQYF. This chain connects TRBV7-2 to TRBJ2-7; no clear D. This CDR3 region has 13 residues. CDR1 and CDR2 from the germline V gene are SGHTA and FQGNSA. V was pared by 5 bases and J by 2 bases, with 10 bases between.

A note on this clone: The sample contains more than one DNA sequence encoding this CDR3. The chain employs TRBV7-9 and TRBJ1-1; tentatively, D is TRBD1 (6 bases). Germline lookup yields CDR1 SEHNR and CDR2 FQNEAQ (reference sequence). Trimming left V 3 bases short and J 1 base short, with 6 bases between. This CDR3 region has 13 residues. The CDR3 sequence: CASSLTGNTEAFF. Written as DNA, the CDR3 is TGTGCCAGCAGCTTGACAGGGAACACTGAAGCTTTCTTT.

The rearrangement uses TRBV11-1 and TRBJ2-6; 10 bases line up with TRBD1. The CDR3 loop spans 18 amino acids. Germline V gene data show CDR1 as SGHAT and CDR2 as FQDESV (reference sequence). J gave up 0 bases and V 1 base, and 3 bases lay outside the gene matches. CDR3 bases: TGTGCCAGCAGCTTAGGGACAGGGGGAGTCTCTGGGGCCAACGTCCTGACTTTC. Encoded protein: CASSLGTGGVSGANVLTF.

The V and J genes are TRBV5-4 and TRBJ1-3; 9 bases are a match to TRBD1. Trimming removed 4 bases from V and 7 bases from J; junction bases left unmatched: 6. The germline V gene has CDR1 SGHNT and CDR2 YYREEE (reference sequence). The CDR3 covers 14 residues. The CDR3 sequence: CASSGGQGRNTIYF. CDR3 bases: TGTGCCAGCAGCGGTGGACAGGGGAGGAACACCATATATTTT.

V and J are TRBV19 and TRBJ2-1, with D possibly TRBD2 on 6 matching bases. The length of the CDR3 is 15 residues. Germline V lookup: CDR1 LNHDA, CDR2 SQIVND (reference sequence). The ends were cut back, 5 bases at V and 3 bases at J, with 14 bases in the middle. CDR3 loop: CASSPRTNLYNEQFF. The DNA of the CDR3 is TGTGCCAGTAGTCCGAGGACTAACCTCTACAATGAGCAGTTCTTC.

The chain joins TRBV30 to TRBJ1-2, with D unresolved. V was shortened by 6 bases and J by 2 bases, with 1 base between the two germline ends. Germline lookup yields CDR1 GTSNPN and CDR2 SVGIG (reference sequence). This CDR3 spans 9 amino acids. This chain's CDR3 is CACNYGYTF. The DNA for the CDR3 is TGTGCCTGCAACTATGGCTACACCTTC.

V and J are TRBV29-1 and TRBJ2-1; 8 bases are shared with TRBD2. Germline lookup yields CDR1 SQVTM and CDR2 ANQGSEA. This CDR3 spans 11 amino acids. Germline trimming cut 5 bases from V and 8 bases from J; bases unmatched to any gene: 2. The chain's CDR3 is CSVNSGDEQFF. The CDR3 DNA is TGCAGCGTTAATAGCGGGGATGAGCAGTTCTTC.

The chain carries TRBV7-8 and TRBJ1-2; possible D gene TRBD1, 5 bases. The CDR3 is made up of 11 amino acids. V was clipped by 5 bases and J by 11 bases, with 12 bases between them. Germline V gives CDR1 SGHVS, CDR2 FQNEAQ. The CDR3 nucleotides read TGTGCCAGCAGCGAGGGCTGGGGGTACACCTTC. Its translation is CASSEGWGYTF.

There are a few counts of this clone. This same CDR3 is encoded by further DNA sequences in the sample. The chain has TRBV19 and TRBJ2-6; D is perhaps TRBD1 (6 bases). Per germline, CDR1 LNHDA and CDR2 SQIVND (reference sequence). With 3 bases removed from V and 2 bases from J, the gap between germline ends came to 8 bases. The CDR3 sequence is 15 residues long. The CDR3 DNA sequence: TGTGCCAGTAGTATTCAGGGGCCTGGGGCCAACGTCCTGACTTTC. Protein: CASSIQGPGANVLTF.